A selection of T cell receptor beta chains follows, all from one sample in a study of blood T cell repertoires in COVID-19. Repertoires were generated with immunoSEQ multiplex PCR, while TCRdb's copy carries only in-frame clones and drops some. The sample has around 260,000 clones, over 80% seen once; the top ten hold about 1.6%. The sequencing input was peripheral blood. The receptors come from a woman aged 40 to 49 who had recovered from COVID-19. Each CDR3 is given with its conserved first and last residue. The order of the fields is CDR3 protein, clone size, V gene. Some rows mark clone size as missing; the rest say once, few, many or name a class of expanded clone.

CSALRETQYF NA TRBV29-1
CAWTWGGHNSPLHF NA TRBV30
CATLNRGLHYGYTF NA TRBV6-5
CASSLGYEQYF NA TRBV5-5
CAWSVRRDGYTF NA TRBV30
CSVPSGRGTYEQYF NA TRBV29-1
CASSYFGPTNEKLFF NA TRBV6-6
CASSPEDRAHNEQFF NA TRBV5-4
CASSSTGTTYNSPLHF NA TRBV5-1
CASSPRRRTDTQYF NA TRBV5-1
CAWSVRSPGRESRLEAFF few TRBV30
CASSVRDRGRVGDQPQHF once TRBV6-1
CASSPTRSGIYGYTF few TRBV19
CASSEEGTGLYGYTF few TRBV6-1
CSVEDHRGGPQHF NA TRBV29-1
CASSWGLTGSLLSGGYTF NA TRBV5-1
CASSPRLAGVNEQYF once TRBV5-4
CASSRRLAGGQETQYF NA TRBV5-4
CASPKSGQGLTYEQYF NA TRBV5-5
CATSRGQGITNYGYTF NA TRBV15
CAISDGVGLGEKTQYF once TRBV10-3
CASSLYGNYGYTF NA TRBV5-5
CASSEGAGSGNTIYF NA TRBV7-9
CASSEGAGNVYEQYF NA TRBV6-1
CASSSTSGGTGELFF NA TRBV7-3
CASSPDRAYYEQYF NA TRBV7-3
CASSPGTGFIQYF NA TRBV7-2
CAWSTATGGSGYGYTF NA TRBV30
CATSREQSSYNEQFF NA TRBV15
CASSKAAHKQYNSPLHF NA TRBV21-1
CAISPGDFFQETQYF NA TRBV10-3
CASSQPVGQWGTQYF NA TRBV3-1/TRBV3-2
CASKGDTDTQYF NA TRBV2
CASSTPGNYYNEQFF NA TRBV7-8
CASSSRDRGRFGYTF NA TRBV3-1/TRBV3-2
CASSPSFEGTQYF NA TRBV19
CSVEPGGWPGSPLHF NA TRBV29-1
CASSPKPGTEGYF NA TRBV5-4
CASSYSSGNTIYF NA TRBV12-3/TRBV12-4
CASRQDPQPLGYTF NA TRBV5-1
CASSSDTWIQETQYF NA TRBV5-1
CASSSSLYGYTF few TRBV6-2/TRBV6-3
CASSENRGPGEKLFF NA TRBV5-1
CASSLDIDEKLFF NA TRBV2
CASSAPGTPIYEQYF once TRBV7-9
CASSLGGLAVGKTQYF few TRBV5-6
CSASRGLAYPDTQYF NA TRBV20-1
CASRSTASGNTIYF once TRBV5-1
CASSPGLANTEAFF NA TRBV3-1/TRBV3-2
CASSYLRTGEGTEAFF once TRBV6-5
CASSYSRSVANTGELFF once TRBV6-2/TRBV6-3
CASSLRQGVGYGYTF NA TRBV27
CASTPPGHLYGYTF NA TRBV7-9